The next 15 T cell receptor beta chains were all read from a single sample in a study of T cells in tumors after PD-1 blockade. Data came from immunoSEQ multiplex PCR; TCRdb stores just in-frame clones and leaves some out. The sample includes around 12,000 clones, 63% of them seen just once. Sequences were derived from tumor tissue, sampled before anti-PD-1 treatment. The receptors were gathered from a human donor with basal cell carcinoma.

This clone was counted a few times. This chain uses TRBV28 with TRBJ1-2, with 7 positions matching TRBD1. Germline V gene sequence: CDR1 MDHEN, CDR2 SYDVKM. J gave up 8 bases and V 6 bases, and 15 bases lay outside the gene matches. The CDR3 contains 15 residues. CDR3 protein: CASSRATGFGGGYTF. CDR3 sequence (DNA): TGTGCCAGCAGCAGGGCGACAGGGTTTGGGGGGGGCTACACCTTC.

The CDR3 sequence: CASSFGRSNQPQHF. CDR3 nucleotides: TGTGCCAGCAGTTTTGGAAGATCCAATCAGCCCCAGCATTTT. The chain carries TRBV27 and TRBJ1-5, with D unclear. The V end lost 3 bases, the J end lost 3 bases, and 9 bases lay between the germline ends. Per the germline V gene, CDR1 is MNHEY and CDR2 is SMNVEV (reference sequence). This CDR3 is 14 amino acids long.

V usage is TRBV29-1 and J usage is TRBJ1-3; no definite D call. V lost 7 bases and J 0 bases, leaving 10 bases between the germline ends. This CDR3 region has 13 residues. CDR1 is SQVTM, CDR2 ANQGSEA, per germline. The CDR3 sequence: CSANTRSGNTIYF. In DNA form, the CDR3 reads TGCAGCGCCAACACTCGCTCTGGAAACACCATATATTTT. Full variable domain (outside the CDR3, taken from reference TRBV29-1 and TRBJ1-3): SAVISQKPSRDICQRGTSLTIQCQVDSQVTMMFWYRQQPGQSLTLIATANQGSEATYESGFVIDKFPISRPNLTFSTLTVSNMSPEDSSIYLCSANTRSGNTIYFGEGSWLTVV.

This clone occurred a few times. The chain recombines TRBV11-3 with TRBJ2-1, with D tentatively TRBD2 (5 bases). There are 17 residues in the CDR3. V shed 2 bases and J shed 6 bases, with 20 bases lying between them. The germline V gene encodes CDR1 SGHNT and CDR2 YENEEA. CDR3 sequence reads: CASSLNLAGRRINEQFF. The CDR3 DNA is TGTGCCAGCAGCTTAAATTTGGCGGGTCGGCGGATCAATGAGCAGTTCTTC. The full variable domain, rest sourced from reference TRBV11-3 and TRBJ2-1, is EAGVVQSPRYKIIEKKQPVAFWCNPISGHNTLYWYLQNLGQGPELLIRYENEEAVDDSQLPKDRFSAERLKGVDSTLKIQPAELGDSAVYLCASSLNLAGRRINEQFFGPGTRLTVL.

The chain couples TRBV5-6 to TRBJ2-7; D is uncertain. V lost 4 bases to trimming and J lost 3 bases, with 11 bases between them. Per the germline V gene, CDR1 is SGHDT and CDR2 is YYEEEE. This CDR3 is 13 amino acids long. The CDR3 spells CASSVDVDYEQYF. The CDR3 nucleotides are TGTGCCAGCAGCGTTGACGTTGACTACGAGCAGTACTTC.

V and J are TRBV5-4 and TRBJ2-3; 13 bases line up with TRBD2. Germline V gene data show CDR1 as SGHNT and CDR2 as YYREEE (reference sequence). The CDR3 has 16 residues. The trim removed 10 bases at V and 0 bases at J, leaving 8 bases unmatched. CDR3 protein: CAGTSGGVSSTDTQYF. CDR3 sequence (DNA): TGTGCCGGTACTAGCGGGGGGGTATCTAGCACAGATACGCAGTATTTT.

The chain recombines TRBV2 with TRBJ2-4; D is uncertain. The V gene lost 6 bases and the J gene lost 6 bases, with 15 bases spanning the gap. This CDR3 has 14 residues. From germline, CDR1 is SNHLY and CDR2 FYNNEI. In DNA, the CDR3 is TGTGCCAGCAGCATGGTCCCCTGGGGAAACATTCAGTACTTC. As protein: CASSMVPWGNIQYF.

The CDR3 DNA is TGCGCCAGCAGCGTGGGGAACAGGGATAATGAGCAGTTCTTC. Translating gives CASSVGNRDNEQFF. The chain joins TRBV5-1 to TRBJ2-1; D may be TRBD1 (6 bases). V was pared by 4 bases and J by 7 bases, with 15 bases between. CDR3 size: 14 residues. Germline-derived CDR1 and CDR2 are SGHRS and YFSETQ.

The chain is built from TRBV5-1 and TRBJ2-7; 7 bases agree with TRBD1. The CDR3 is made up of 14 amino acids. V gave up 1 base and J gave up 9 bases; unmatched junction bases: 10. The V gene's germline CDR1 is SGHRS and CDR2 YFSETQ. The CDR3 reads CASSLSDRALVQYF. CDR3 DNA sequence: TGCGCCAGCAGCTTGAGCGACAGGGCCTTAGTGCAGTACTTC.

V usage is TRBV5-1 and J usage is TRBJ2-7; 14 bases are a match to TRBD2. With V trimmed by 4 bases and J by 0 bases, 9 bases remained unmatched. The CDR3 extends over 18 amino acids. Per the germline V gene, CDR1 is SGHRS and CDR2 is YFSETQ. Here the CDR3 reads CASSPGLAGVPSSYEQYF. The CDR3 DNA is TGCGCCAGCAGCCCGGGACTAGCGGGAGTTCCCAGCTCCTACGAGCAGTACTTC.

This rearrangement joins TRBV25-1 to TRBJ2-7; TRBD1 matches 8 bases. The CDR3 is 15 residues long. With V trimmed by 3 bases and J by 5 bases, 9 bases remained unmatched. CDR1 is MGHDK, CDR2 SYGVNS, per germline. The CDR3 region is CASSDGSGGKNEQYF. CDR3 DNA: TGTGCCAGCAGTGATGGGTCAGGGGGCAAGAACGAGCAGTACTTC.

This chain uses TRBV23-1 with TRBJ1-5; D is ambiguous. TRBV23-1 is an ORF, and what it does is uncertain. Trimming removed 7 bases at V and 5 bases at J, with 21 bases between. The CDR3 has 16 residues. In nucleotides, the CDR3 is TGCGCCAGCACAAACGGAGACTCTAAGCGGCATCAGCCCCAGCATTTT. Its protein is CASTNGDSKRHQPQHF.

The table lists this clone with a few counts. The rearrangement joins TRBV2 to TRBJ1-5; tentatively, D is TRBD1 (5 bases). CDR3 size: 15 residues. Trimming stripped 7 bases from V and 5 bases from J, with 18 bases between. Germline CDR1 and CDR2: SNHLY and FYNNEI. CDR3 protein: CASTPGGIEYQPQHF. DNA of the CDR3: TGTGCCAGCACCCCGGGGGGGATAGAGTATCAGCCCCAGCATTTT.

This chain joins TRBV7-8 and TRBJ2-7; 9 bases are a match to TRBD2. With V trimmed by 4 bases and J by 6 bases, 10 bases remained unmatched. CDR3 length equals 15 residues. Germline CDR1 reads SGHVS; CDR2 reads FQNEAQ. This CDR3 is CASSSAGGPAGEQYF. CDR3 nucleotides: TGTGCCAGCAGCTCCGCGGGAGGGCCTGCGGGCGAGCAGTACTTC.

J is TRBJ2-7 and V is TRBV19; TRBD2 matches at 7 bases. Germline values: CDR1 LNHDA, CDR2 SQIVND (reference sequence). Unmatched junction bases numbered 6, after V lost 1 base and J lost 0 bases. The length of the CDR3 is 16 residues. The CDR3 spells CASSIVGGSPSYEQYF. The CDR3 region has the DNA TGTGCCAGTAGTATAGTGGGGGGGAGCCCCTCCTACGAGCAGTACTTC.